What follows are 8 T cell receptor beta chains derived from one specimen sequenced in a study of tumor-infiltrating lymphocytes in localized non-small cell lung cancer. Libraries were prepared by immunoSEQ multiplex PCR; TCRdb keeps only in-frame clonotypes and omits some of them. The table records around 12,000 clones, about 67% of them present only once. Sequences were obtained from uninvolved lung tissue not adjacent to the tumor. Receptor source: a human donor with non-small cell lung cancer.

This chain's CDR3 is CASSFAVAGVHGYTF. CDR3 coding DNA: TGTGCCAGCAGCTTTGCTGTGGCGGGGGTCCATGGCTACACCTTC. The chain joins TRBV7-2 to TRBJ1-2, with D possibly being TRBD1 (5 bases). With 3 bases removed from V and 6 bases from J, the gap between germline ends came to 17 bases. CDR1 is SGHTA, CDR2 FQGNSA, per germline. The CDR3 sequence is 15 residues long.

This chain uses TRBV6-5 with TRBJ1-6; D remains ambiguous. V lost 0 bases, J lost 9 bases, and 12 bases lay in between. CDR1 is MNHEY and CDR2 is SVGAGI in the germline V gene. This CDR3 contains 15 residues. The CDR3 protein is CASSYSSTGFSPLHF. In DNA form, the CDR3 reads TGTGCCAGCAGTTACTCGAGTACGGGGTTTTCACCCCTCCACTTT.

By sample fraction, this clone is medium-sized. The CDR3 protein is CASSVGTRGNYGYTF. CDR3 DNA sequence: TGTGCCAGCAGCGTAGGTACCAGAGGTAACTATGGCTACACCTTC. The rearrangement uses TRBV9 and TRBJ1-2; D remains ambiguous. Germline loops: CDR1 SGDLS, CDR2 YYNGEE. This CDR3 region has 15 residues. The ends were cut back, 0 bases at V and 1 base at J, with 10 bases in the middle.

This sequence joins TRBV5-1 and TRBJ1-2; 7 nucleotides align to TRBD1. Per the germline V gene, CDR1 is SGHRS and CDR2 is YFSETQ. This CDR3 region has 15 residues. With 1 base clipped from V and 4 bases from J, the junction kept 7 bases outside the gene matches. The CDR3 sequence: CASSLSEGAGYGYTF. For the CDR3, the DNA is TGCGCCAGCAGCTTGTCTGAGGGGGCTGGCTATGGCTACACCTTC.

This chain joins TRBV9 and TRBJ1-2, with D tentatively TRBD1 (6 bases). There are 14 residues in the CDR3. Germline loops: CDR1 SGDLS, CDR2 YYNGEE. The V end lost 0 bases, the J end lost 3 bases, and 9 bases lay between the germline ends. For the CDR3, the DNA is TGTGCCAGCAGCGTAGGGGCAGGGGACTATGGCTACACCTTC. It codes for CASSVGAGDYGYTF.

This chain uses TRBV7-2 with TRBJ2-5, with 11 bases lining up with TRBD2. This CDR3 region has 14 residues. Germline CDR1 is SGHTA and CDR2 is FQGNSA. The V and J ends lost 6 bases and 7 bases, in that order; junction bases with no gene match: 7. DNA for the CDR3: TGTGCCAGCAGGCGGACTAGCGGGCCCGGGACCCAGTACTTC. Its protein is CASRRTSGPGTQYF.

In DNA form, the CDR3 reads TGCGCCAGCAGCCCGGAAGTGACGGGTTTTACGAATGAGCAGTTCTTC. Translating it yields CASSPEVTGFTNEQFF. The gene calls are TRBV4-3 and TRBJ2-1; D is undetermined. The CDR3 loop spans 16 amino acids. The germline gives CDR1 LGHNA, CDR2 YSLEER. V was shortened by 4 bases and J by 7 bases, with 20 bases between the two germline ends.

This clone is termed medium-sized (0.01 to 0.1%). The chain uses TRBV7-2 and TRBJ2-1, with D tentatively TRBD1 (6 bases). V lost 3 bases and J lost 9, with 9 bases in between. Looked up from germline, CDR1 is SGHTA and CDR2 is FQGNSA. The CDR3 contains 12 residues. The chain's CDR3 is CASSFQGIEQFF. CDR3 in DNA: TGTGCCAGCAGCTTCCAGGGGATTGAGCAGTTCTTC.